These 20 T cell receptor beta chains were all obtained from the same sample, sequenced in a study of cytomegalovirus exposure and HLA in healthy donors (dated by TCRdb to 2017 to 2019). The library was generated by the immunoSEQ multiplex PCR assay. In TCRdb, the immuneACCESS table is reduced to in-frame sequences with V and J assigned. These tables do not hold every clone; where another copy was compared, an unresolved V gene accounts for under half, and the others remain unexplained. In this sample the table shows about 160,000 clones, approximately 89% of which occur a single time. Over 9% of the sample is held by the ten biggest clonotypes. Sequencing used PBMCs. The receptor set was obtained from a young woman in good health and CMV-seropositive.

J is TRBJ1-2 and V is TRBV5-4, with D possibly matching TRBD1 (6 bases). Germline V gives CDR1 SGHNT, CDR2 YYREEE (reference sequence). V was pared by 3 bases and J by 8 bases, with 23 bases between. The CDR3 is 16 residues long. The chain's CDR3 is CASSWGRGIGISGYTF. The CDR3 DNA sequence: TGTGCCAGCAGCTGGGGCAGGGGCATTGGTATTTCGGGCTACACCTTC.

The rearrangement links TRBV7-2 to TRBJ2-7, with 12 positions matching TRBD2. Germline V gene lookup returns CDR1 SGHTA and CDR2 FQGNSA. V lost 4 bases to trimming and J lost 2 bases; unmatched junction nucleotides: 3. This CDR3 has 15 residues. CDR3 sequence: CASSSRLAGAYEQYF. Here the CDR3 DNA reads TGTGCCAGCAGCTCAAGACTAGCGGGGGCCTACGAGCAGTACTTC.

Written as DNA, the CDR3 is TGTGCCTGGAGTGCCGGGACAGGGGTTCAGCCCCAGCATTTT. Amino acid sequence: CAWSAGTGVQPQHF. The chain combines TRBV30 with TRBJ1-5, with 10 bases matching TRBD1. Germline V gene data show CDR1 as GTSNPN and CDR2 as SVGIG (reference sequence). The CDR3 length is 14 residues. With 1 base clipped from V and 6 bases from J, the junction kept 3 bases outside the gene matches.

The chain has TRBV19 and TRBJ2-1; possible D gene TRBD2, 6 bases. The CDR3 contains 16 residues. With 6 bases removed from V and 4 bases from J, the gap between germline ends came to 19 bases. Germline V gene data show CDR1 as LNHDA and CDR2 as SQIVND (reference sequence). The CDR3 DNA reads as TGTGCCAGTAGCTCCTGGGTGGGGGGATCTTACAATGAGCAGTTCTTC. Its protein product is CASSSWVGGSYNEQFF.

The chain uses TRBV27 and TRBJ1-2; 7 nucleotides line up with TRBD1. There are 13 residues in the CDR3. Germline CDR1 and CDR2: MNHEY and SMNVEV (reference sequence). After removal of 6 bases from V and 8 bases from J, the junction contained 9 bases not matched to a gene. As DNA, the CDR3 is TGTGCCAGCAGAAGAGAGGGGGCTTACGGCTACACCTTC. It translates to CASRREGAYGYTF.

The gene calls are TRBV10-1 and TRBJ2-5; D is uncertain. Germline V gene data show CDR1 as WNHNN and CDR2 as SYGVQD (reference sequence). Trimming took off 6 bases at V and 5 bases at J, with 13 bases between the two ends. The CDR3 has 13 residues. CDR3 DNA: TGCGCCAGCAGAGACCGAGTCGGGGAGACCCAGTACTTC. Translation: CASRDRVGETQYF.

V usage is TRBV5-8 and J usage is TRBJ2-5; no reliable D call. V was pared by 7 bases and J by 2 bases, with 12 bases between. The CDR3 is 13 amino acids. The germline V gene encodes CDR1 SGHTS and CDR2 YDEGEE. The CDR3 is CASSMRSQETQYF. In DNA form, the CDR3 reads TGTGCCAGCTCAATGAGAAGTCAAGAGACCCAGTACTTC. Full variable domain (remainder filled in from reference TRBV5-8 and TRBJ2-5): EAGVTQSPTHLIKTRGQQATLRCSPISGHTSVYWYQQALGLGLQFLLWYDEGEERNRGNFPPRFSGRQFPNYSSELNVNALELEDSALYLCASSMRSQETQYFGPGTRLLVL.

This clone was seen just once. The CDR3 nucleotides are TGTGCCAGCAGCGTAGGACTAGCGGGAGAGTACGAGCAGTACTTC. It translates to CASSVGLAGEYEQYF. The rearrangement links TRBV9 to TRBJ2-7, with 12 positions matching TRBD2. CDR3 size: 15 residues. Germline CDR1 SGDLS, CDR2 YYNGEE. J was trimmed by 4 bases and V by 0 bases; bases with no gene match: 2.

The chain is built from TRBV15 and TRBJ1-5; D might be TRBD1 (6 bases). Germline V gives CDR1 LNHNV, CDR2 YYDKDF (reference sequence). This CDR3 is built from 13 residues. The germline V and J ends were trimmed by 8 bases and 5 bases, with 13 bases remaining between them. The CDR3 DNA follows: TGTGCCACCCTCGGACAGAGGGATCAGCCCCAGCATTTT. This encodes CATLGQRDQPQHF.

The rearrangement uses TRBV6-1 and TRBJ2-3; 7 nucleotides align to TRBD1. There are 15 residues in the CDR3. Germline-derived CDR1 and CDR2 are MNHNS and SASEGT. V shed 5 bases and J 2 bases; nucleotides not matched to a gene: 7. The chain's CDR3 is CASSIRQGDTDTQYF. In nucleotides, the CDR3 is TGTGCCAGCAGTATTCGACAGGGAGACACAGATACGCAGTATTTT.

The V call is TRBV5-4, the J call TRBJ2-7; 8 positions match TRBD1. The CDR3 runs to 12 residues. The junction had 8 bases not matched to a gene; V was cut back by 3 bases and J by 12 bases. CDR1 and CDR2 from the germline V gene are SGHNT and YYREEE (reference sequence). The CDR3: CASSSDRVQVYF. The CDR3 nucleotides are TGTGCCAGCAGCTCGGACAGGGTACAAGTGTACTTC. Complete variable domain (other parts from reference TRBV5-4 and TRBJ2-7): ETGVTQSPTHLIKTRGQQVTLRCSSQSGHNTVSWYQQALGQGPQFIFQYYREEENGRGNFPPRFSGLQFPNYSSELNVNALELDDSALYLCASSSDRVQVYFGPGTRLTVT.

This clone was counted a single time. V gene TRBV18 combines with J gene TRBJ1-4; D ambiguous. Germline CDR1 is KGHSH and CDR2 is LQKENI. V lost 6 bases to trimming and J lost 8 bases, with 19 bases between them. The CDR3 contains 15 residues. In DNA, the CDR3 is TGTGCCAGCTCTCTTACAGCCTTCGTAGAGGAAAAACTGTTTTTT. Translation: CASSLTAFVEEKLFF. The full variable domain, in which reference TRBV18 and TRBJ1-4 provide the parts outside the CDR3, is NAGVMQNPRHLVRRRGQEARLRCSPMKGHSHVYWYRQLPEEGLKFMVYLQKENIIDESGMPKERFSAEFPKEGPSILRIQQVVRGDSAAYFCASSLTAFVEEKLFFGSGTQLSVL.

The chain carries TRBV9 and TRBJ2-3, with 10 bases aligning to TRBD2. The ends lost 1 base at V and 2 bases at J; junction bases unmatched: 7. Germline CDR1 reads SGDLS; CDR2 reads YYNGEE. This CDR3 region has 17 residues. CDR3: CASSVSLAGVDTDTQYF. The DNA of the CDR3 is TGTGCCAGCAGCGTATCCCTAGCGGGAGTCGACACAGATACGCAGTATTTT.

V gene TRBV29-1 combines with J gene TRBJ2-7; D perhaps matches TRBD2 (6 bases). CDR3 size: 12 residues. Germline V lookup: CDR1 SQVTM, CDR2 ANQGSEA. V was pared by 7 bases and J by 7 bases, with 17 bases between. The CDR3 DNA reads TGCAGCGCATATGGAGACGCGGGGGAGCAGTACTTC. Protein: CSAYGDAGEQYF.

The V call is TRBV10-3, the J call TRBJ2-7, with TRBD2 identical over 7 bases. The CDR3 spans 14 residues. Unmatched junction bases numbered 16, after V lost 10 bases and J lost 7 bases. CDR1 and CDR2 from the germline V gene are ENHRY and SYGVKD. CDR3 nucleotides: TGTGCCAACGCCGCCAAGCGGGAAGTGGAGGAGCAGTACTTC. Its protein is CANAAKREVEEQYF.

This clone was seen at least ten times. This chain joins TRBV6-1 and TRBJ1-3, with 7 bases fitting TRBD1. The germline V gene has CDR1 MNHNS and CDR2 SASEGT. The V and J ends lost 0 bases and 4 bases, in that order; junction bases with no gene match: 0. The length of the CDR3 is 14 residues. The CDR3 DNA is TGTGCCAGCAGTGAAGCGACAGGGGGAAACACCATATATTTT. It yields the protein CASSEATGGNTIYF.

Only one count was recorded for this clone. This rearrangement joins TRBV9 to TRBJ2-1, with 12 bases that match TRBD2. Germline values: CDR1 SGDLS, CDR2 YYNGEE. There are 14 residues in the CDR3. The ends lost 4 bases at V and 10 bases at J; junction bases unmatched: 6. CDR3 nucleotides: TGTGCCAGCAGCCGACTAGCGGGAGTGGGGGAGCAGTTCTTC. Its protein product is CASSRLAGVGEQFF.

Only one count was recorded for this clone. The V gene is TRBV18, the J gene TRBJ1-4; D is ambiguous. Trimming stripped 2 bases from V and 5 bases from J, with 6 bases between. The length of the CDR3 is 13 residues. The germline CDR1 and CDR2 sequences are KGHSH and LQKENI. The CDR3: CASSPGQNEKLFF. CDR3 nucleotide sequence: TGTGCCAGCTCACCAGGGCAGAATGAAAAACTGTTTTTT.

Concerning this clone itself: Other DNA sequences within the sample encode an identical CDR3. The rearrangement links TRBV18 to TRBJ1-1; D is unclear. V shed 6 bases and J shed 1 base, with 12 bases lying between them. The CDR3 covers 14 residues. Germline loops: CDR1 KGHSH, CDR2 LQKENI. The CDR3 reads CASSPTTANTEAFF. DNA of the CDR3: TGTGCCAGCTCGCCTACAACAGCGAACACTGAAGCTTTCTTT.

This chain connects TRBV5-4 to TRBJ2-3, with 12 bases matching TRBD2. Per the germline V gene, CDR1 is SGHNT and CDR2 is YYREEE (reference sequence). J was trimmed by 6 bases and V by 4 bases; bases with no gene match: 6. CDR3 length: 15 residues. The DNA for the CDR3 is TGTGCCAGCAGCCTGACTAGCGGGAGAGCGGATACGCAGTATTTT. Translated, it gives CASSLTSGRADTQYF.